The entry below describes one TCR beta chain. The data are from a study of blood T cell repertoires in COVID-19. Study-level information: There were acute and convalescent COVID-19 samples, and they came from the United States, Italy and Spain. The cDNA or gDNA used as material had been derived from T cells, B-cell-depleted T cells, or PBMCs.

In the original analysis: Amplification of reference gene primers was used by the study to estimate nucleated cell counts. Sequenced by immunoSEQ multiplex PCR; TCRdb stores in-frame clones only, minus some. V and J calls and clone size are given by that table; D and trimming were obtained from the DNA. The data show approximately 90,000 clones, with approximately 79% seen just once and around 10% held by the top ten. The CDR3 totals 11 residues. V lost 0 bases, J lost 6 bases, and 3 bases lay in between. CDR1 and CDR2 from the germline V gene are SGHVS and FQNEAQ. V usage is TRBV7-8 and J usage is TRBJ2-7; no clear D. Input material: peripheral blood. This TCR derives from a man aged 70-80 years with acute or convalescent COVID-19. CDR3 sequence reads: CASSLAVEQYF. CDR3 sequence (DNA): TGTGCCAGCAGCTTAGCCGTCGAGCAGTACTTC.